This T cell receptor beta chain was sequenced in a study of cytomegalovirus exposure and HLA in healthy donors. Whole-study findings and limits: When analyzed later, a missense DCLRE1C variant was found to be linked to TCR beta V- and J-gene trimming.

The PCR ran on 60 Vbeta and 13 Jbeta primers. Profiling relied on immunoSEQ multiplex PCR, and the TCRdb table lists in-frame clones only, not all of them. Here the sample table reports about 140,000 clones. As for this clone: What it binds is not known.

This CDR3 region has 14 residues. With V trimmed by 4 bases and J by 3 bases, 2 bases remained unmatched. CDR1 MNHEY and CDR2 SVGAGI come from the germline V gene. It was healthy bone marrow donors who served as donors. Although they were nominally healthy when sampled, donors likely had unrecorded immune exposures. The V call is TRBV6-5, the J call TRBJ1-3; TRBD1 matches at 8 bases. The sequence came from a woman younger than 30 in good health and CMV-seronegative. Sequences were obtained from PBMCs. DNA for the CDR3: TGTGCCAGCAGTTCGGACAGGGTTGGAAACACCATATATTTT. As protein: CASSSDRVGNTIYF.